This T cell receptor (beta chain) was sequenced in a study of T cell changes during pregnancy in multiple sclerosis. Looked up from germline, CDR1 is SGHDT and CDR2 is YYEEEE. CDR3 length equals 15 residues. The ends lost 2 bases at V and 3 bases at J; junction bases unmatched: 5. Clones were read by immunoSEQ multiplex PCR, and TCRdb kept only the in-frame ones, dropping some. The profile shows roughly 16,000 clones, over 75% of them singletons. Material: CD8+ T cells from peripheral blood mononuclear cells, obtained after pregnancy. The TCR sequence derives from a female donor in good health, enrolled as a control in a pregnancy study. J is TRBJ1-1 and V is TRBV5-6; 9 nucleotides agree with TRBD1. The CDR3 bases are TGTGCCAGCAGCTTCGGGACAGGGTTTGACACTGAAGCTTTCTTT. Protein: CASSFGTGFDTEAFF.